This T cell receptor beta chain was captured in a study of blood T cell repertoires in COVID-19. Whole-study context: T cells, B-cell-depleted T cells, or PBMCs supplied cDNA or gDNA.

Looked up from germline, CDR1 is SGHRS and CDR2 is YFSETQ. With 0 bases removed from V and 4 bases from J, the gap between germline ends came to 10 bases. This CDR3 comprises 14 residues. As handled by the study authors: Reference gene primer amplification gave estimated nucleated cell counts. Here immunoSEQ multiplex PCR was the method, and the copy in TCRdb shows in-frame clones only, minus some. That table supplies the V and J calls and clone size; D and trimming were determined from the DNA. This table has over 45,000 clones, about 88% appearing once. The material sequenced was peripheral blood. The source of this sequence is a woman between 55 and 75 years old with active COVID-19. V gene TRBV5-1 combines with J gene TRBJ1-2; D gene uncertain. Here the CDR3 reads CASSLAPVSYGYTF. CDR3 nucleotide sequence: TGCGCCAGCAGCTTGGCCCCAGTAAGCTATGGCTACACCTTC.